There are a few counts of the clone carrying this T cell receptor beta chain. The antigen is undetermined. The data derive from a study of cytomegalovirus exposure and HLA in healthy donors. The wider study: Earlier findings included nearly 120 million unique TCR beta sequences obtained from about 170 million T cells.

Study outcomes and limitations: More clonal expansion characterized HLA-associated TCR beta chains than equally common others in a later analysis. Under in vitro conditions, a few CMV-associated chains were confirmed as specific for CMV antigens.

The CDR3 has 12 amino acids. J lost 10 bases, V lost 6 bases, and 5 bases had no gene match. Germline CDR1 and CDR2: SNHLY and FYNNEI. Donors in the study were healthy people who gave bone marrow. Amplification used 60 Vbeta primers and 13 Jbeta primers. Repertoires were generated with immunoSEQ multiplex PCR, while TCRdb's copy carries only in-frame clones and drops some. The data contain 120,000 or so clones, roughly 9% of them singletons. This chain uses TRBV2 with TRBJ2-1, with 8 bases lining up with TRBD2. The source is a woman between 35 and 50 years old in good health and CMV-seropositive. The sample comprised PBMCs. CDR3: CASSDSGSEQFF. The DNA of the CDR3 is TGTGCCAGCAGCGACAGCGGGAGCGAGCAGTTCTTC. Using reference TRBV2 and TRBJ2-1 for the parts outside the CDR3, the full variable domain is EPEVTQTPSHQVTQMGQEVILRCVPISNHLYFYWYRQILGQKVEFLVSFYNNEISEKSEIFDDQFSVERPDGSNFTLKIRSTKLEDSAMYFCASSDSGSEQFFGPGTRLTVL.